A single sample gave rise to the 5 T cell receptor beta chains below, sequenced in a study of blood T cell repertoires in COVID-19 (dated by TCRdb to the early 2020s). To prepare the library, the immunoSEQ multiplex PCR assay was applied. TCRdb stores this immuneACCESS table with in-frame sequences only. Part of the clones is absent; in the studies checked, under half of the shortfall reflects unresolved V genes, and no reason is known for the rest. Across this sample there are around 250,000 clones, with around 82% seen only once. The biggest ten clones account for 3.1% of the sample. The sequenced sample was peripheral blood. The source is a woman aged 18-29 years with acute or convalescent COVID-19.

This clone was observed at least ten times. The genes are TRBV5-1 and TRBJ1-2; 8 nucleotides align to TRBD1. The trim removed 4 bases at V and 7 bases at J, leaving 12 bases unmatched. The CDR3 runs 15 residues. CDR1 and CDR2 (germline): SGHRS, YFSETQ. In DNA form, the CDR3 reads TGCGCCAGCAGCCCGGGGGACAGGAAGGGGCTTGGCTACACCTTC. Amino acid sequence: CASSPGDRKGLGYTF.

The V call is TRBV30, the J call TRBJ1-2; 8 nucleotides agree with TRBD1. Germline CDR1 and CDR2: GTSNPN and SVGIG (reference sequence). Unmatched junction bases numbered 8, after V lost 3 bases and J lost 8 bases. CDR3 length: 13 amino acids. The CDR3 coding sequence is TGTGCCTGGAGCGCCGGACAGGGTGGAGGCTACACCTTC. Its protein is CAWSAGQGGGYTF.

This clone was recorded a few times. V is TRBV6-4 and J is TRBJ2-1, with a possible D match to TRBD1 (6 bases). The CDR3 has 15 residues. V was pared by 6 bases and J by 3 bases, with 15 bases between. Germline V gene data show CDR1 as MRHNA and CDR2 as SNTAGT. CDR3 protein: CASSVSGDNYNEQFF. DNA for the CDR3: TGTGCCAGCAGCGTGTCAGGGGATAACTACAATGAGCAGTTCTTC.

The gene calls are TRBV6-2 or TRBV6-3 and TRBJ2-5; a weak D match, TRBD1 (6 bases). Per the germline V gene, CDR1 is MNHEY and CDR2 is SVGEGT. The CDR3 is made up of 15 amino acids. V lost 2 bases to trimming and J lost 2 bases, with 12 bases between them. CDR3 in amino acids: CASSYLGGRQETQYF. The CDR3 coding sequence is TGTGCCAGCAGTTACCTAGGGGGTCGGCAAGAGACCCAGTACTTC.

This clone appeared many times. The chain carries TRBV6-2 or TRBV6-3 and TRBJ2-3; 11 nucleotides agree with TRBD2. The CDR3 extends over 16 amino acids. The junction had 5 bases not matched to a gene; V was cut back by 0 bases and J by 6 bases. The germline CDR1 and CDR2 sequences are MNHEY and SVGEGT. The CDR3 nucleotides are TGTGCCAGCAGTTACTCGCCGGCTAGCGGGAGGGATACGCAGTATTTT. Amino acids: CASSYSPASGRDTQYF.